This passage covers 13 T cell receptor beta chains from one sample sequenced in a study of blood T cell repertoires in COVID-19. TCRdb's copy holds only in-frame clones and misses some; the assay was immunoSEQ multiplex PCR. Of 20,000 to 25,000 clones listed, about nine tenths are singletons. The source material was peripheral blood. The receptors come from a man in his forties or fifties with active COVID-19.

This chain links TRBV6-2 or TRBV6-3 with TRBJ2-5; TRBD2 matches at 14 bases. The trim removed 6 bases at V and 6 bases at J, leaving 6 bases unmatched. Germline V gene sequence: CDR1 MNHEY, CDR2 SVGEGT. The length of the CDR3 is 15 residues. The CDR3 loop is CASSFGTSGGQTQYF. The CDR3 DNA reads TGTGCCAGCAGCTTCGGGACTAGCGGGGGTCAGACCCAGTACTTC.

The chain combines TRBV2 with TRBJ1-1; D might be TRBD1 (5 bases). Trimming shortened V by 6 bases and J by 8 bases, and 13 bases separated the two germline ends. This CDR3 has 12 amino acids. Germline CDR1 is SNHLY and CDR2 is FYNNEI. CDR3 region: CASSRQTTEAFF. CDR3 nucleotides: TGTGCCAGCAGCAGACAGACGACCGAAGCTTTCTTT.

This chain joins TRBV5-4 and TRBJ2-3; D may be TRBD2 (6 bases). Germline V gene sequence: CDR1 SGHNT, CDR2 YYREEE (reference sequence). The CDR3 runs 15 residues. V lost 4 bases and J lost 0, with 12 bases in between. DNA of the CDR3: TGTGCCAGCAGCCGCGGGACGGCTAGCACAGATACGCAGTATTTT. Residues: CASSRGTASTDTQYF.

CDR3 residues: CAWSGPDRGRYEQYF. In nucleotides, the CDR3 is TGTGCCTGGAGCGGGCCCGACAGGGGGCGGTACGAGCAGTACTTC. V usage is TRBV30 and J usage is TRBJ2-7; 10 positions agree with TRBD1. CDR1 GTSNPN and CDR2 SVGIG come from the germline V gene (reference sequence). V was pared by 3 bases and J by 4 bases, with 9 bases of the junction left unmatched. The CDR3 is made up of 15 amino acids.

The chain has TRBV9 and TRBJ1-2; D is undetermined. Germline V gene sequence: CDR1 SGDLS, CDR2 YYNGEE. V lost 7 bases and J lost 5, with 12 bases in between. The CDR3 totals 12 residues. Here the CDR3 reads CASGRGEYGYTF. The CDR3 region has the DNA TGTGCCAGCGGCCGCGGGGAATATGGCTACACCTTC. The full variable domain, with the rest looked up from reference TRBV9 and TRBJ1-2, is DSGVTQTPKHLITATGQRVTLRCSPRSGDLSVYWYQQSLDQGLQFLIQYYNGEERAKGNILERFSAQQFPDLHSELNLSSLELGDSALYFCASGRGEYGYTFGSGTRLTVV.

The V call is TRBV7-2, the J call TRBJ2-3; no clear D gene. CDR1 SGHTA and CDR2 FQGNSA come from the germline V gene. Trimming pared 6 bases from V and 3 bases from J, leaving 13 bases between. The CDR3 extends over 14 amino acids. CDR3 in amino acids: CASRTAGLTDTQYF. The CDR3 DNA sequence: TGTGCCAGCAGAACGGCAGGATTGACAGATACGCAGTATTTT.

The V and J genes are TRBV6-2 or TRBV6-3 and TRBJ2-1; 10 nucleotides match TRBD1. The ends lost 0 bases at V and 5 bases at J; junction bases unmatched: 7. Germline V lookup: CDR1 MNHEY, CDR2 SVGEGT. CDR3 length: 17 residues. Written as DNA, the CDR3 is TGTGCCAGCAGTTACTCAACCGGGACAGGGGCTGACAATGAGCAGTTCTTC. It is translated as CASSYSTGTGADNEQFF.

CDR3 DNA sequence: TGTGCCAGCAGCGTAGGGGATGTTTCGGGACAGGGTGACTCACCCCTCCACTTT. It is translated as CASSVGDVSGQGDSPLHF. The chain carries TRBV9 and TRBJ1-6; 9 positions agree with TRBD1. In germline, CDR1 is SGDLS, CDR2 YYNGEE. The CDR3 has 18 amino acids. V shed 0 bases, J shed 10 bases, and the junction held 14 bases outside the gene matches.

V usage is TRBV7-9 and J usage is TRBJ2-7; D not resolved. The V gene lost 4 bases and the J gene lost 7 bases, with 11 bases spanning the gap. The length of the CDR3 is 12 residues. Germline V gives CDR1 SEHNR, CDR2 FQNEAQ (reference sequence). Written as DNA, the CDR3 is TGTGCCAGCAGCTCTCTGTCGAGTGAGCAGTACTTC. Encoded protein: CASSSLSSEQYF. Based on the CDR3 plus reference TRBV7-9 and TRBJ2-7, the full variable domain is DTGVSQNPRHKITKRGQNVTFRCDPISEHNRLYWYRQTLGQGPEFLTYFQNEAQLEKSRLLSDRFSAERPKGSFSTLEIQRTEQGDSAMYLCASSSLSSEQYFGPGTRLTVT.

In nucleotides, the CDR3 is TGCGCCAGCAGCGACAGGGGGTCACCCTACAATGAGCAGTTCTTC. Translating gives CASSDRGSPYNEQFF. The rearrangement uses TRBV10-1 and TRBJ2-1, with TRBD1 matching over 9 bases. Germline V gene data show CDR1 as WNHNN and CDR2 as SYGVQD (reference sequence). V lost 6 bases, J lost 2 bases, and 5 bases stayed unmatched. The CDR3 sequence is 15 residues long.

This clone occurred a few times. The chain carries TRBV6-2 or TRBV6-3 and TRBJ2-1; D is undetermined. There are 13 residues in the CDR3. Looked up from germline, CDR1 is MNHEY and CDR2 is SVGEGT. With 6 bases removed from V and 5 bases from J, the gap between germline ends came to 11 bases. The CDR3 bases are TGTGCCAGCAGCCCTGGGCCCAACAATGAGCAGTTCTTC. Translated, it gives CASSPGPNNEQFF.

The CDR3: CASSSPTDHGYTF. For the CDR3, the DNA is TGTGCCAGCAGTTCCCCGACAGACCATGGCTACACCTTC. This rearrangement joins TRBV27 to TRBJ1-2; a possible D gene is TRBD1 (5 bases). Germline V CDR1 and CDR2: MNHEY, SMNVEV (reference sequence). The V and J ends lost 4 bases and 6 bases respectively, with 12 bases between them. The CDR3 runs to 13 residues.

The CDR3 region is CAWSSGNTEAFF. DNA of the CDR3: TGTGCCTGGAGTAGCGGGAACACTGAAGCTTTCTTT. The V gene is TRBV30, the J gene TRBJ1-1; D is ambiguous. The V end lost 2 bases, the J end lost 1 base, and 5 bases lay between the germline ends. Per germline, CDR1 GTSNPN and CDR2 SVGIG (reference sequence). This CDR3 spans 12 amino acids.